The T cell receptor beta chain under discussion was sequenced for a study of blood T cell repertoires in COVID-19. At the level of the study: The United States, Italy and Spain supplied acute and convalescent COVID-19 samples. PBMCs, B-cell-depleted T cells, or T cells were the source of the cDNA or gDNA that made up the material.

Authors' analysis steps: Amplifying reference gene primers gave estimates of nucleated cell counts. Measured with immunoSEQ multiplex PCR; TCRdb has only the in-frame clones, and not every one. Clone size and the V and J calls come from that table; the DNA yielded D and trimming. This table has some 140,000 clones, about four fifths appearing once. V dropped 5 bases and J dropped 4; count of bases not matched to a gene: 6. The CDR3 length is 14 residues. Germline lookup yields CDR1 MNHEY and CDR2 SVGEGT. The origin of this receptor is a woman between 55 and 75 years old with acute or convalescent COVID-19. The sample consisted of peripheral blood. The chain combines TRBV6-2 or TRBV6-3 with TRBJ1-2; 8 bases map to TRBD1. CDR3 amino acids: CASSTQGAVYGYTF. CDR3 sequence (DNA): TGTGCCAGCAGTACGCAGGGGGCGGTCTATGGCTACACCTTC.